This T cell receptor (beta chain) was documented in a study of T cells in Graves' hyperthyroidism and ophthalmopathy. Study results and caveats: Among thyroid clonotypes expanded above 0.001, most also appeared in blood.

CDR1 and CDR2 (germline): SGHAT, FQNNGV. Trimming stripped 5 bases from V and 4 bases from J, with 5 bases between. The CDR3 sequence is 11 residues long. This clonotype has at least ten counts. Its antigen remains unidentified. There were TCR beta CDR3 regions amplified from RNA transcripts. The TCR CDR3 was amplified in a first-round RT-PCR using the HTBI primer set. TCRdb analysed the multiplex PCR reads with MiXCR anew, one entry per CDR3 protein. The table records around 300,000 distinct CDR3 sequences, less than 30% of them present only once. V and J are TRBV11-2 and TRBJ2-5; D not resolved. The sequenced sample consisted of blood. The source is a man in his forties with Graves' hyperthyroidism that later progressed to Graves' ophthalmopathy. CDR3 in DNA: TGTGCCAGCAGCCGTTCAGAGACCCAGTACTTC. Its protein product is CASSRSETQYF.